This T cell receptor beta chain came from a study of blood T cell repertoires in COVID-19. TCRdb keeps only in-frame clones here, not all; method: immunoSEQ multiplex PCR. The sample contains about 46,000 clones, approximately 90% of which appear only once. The CDR3 extends over 14 amino acids. With V trimmed by 6 bases and J by 5 bases, 7 bases remained unmatched. Germline-derived CDR1 and CDR2 are SEHNR and FQNEAQ (reference sequence). The chain couples TRBV7-9 to TRBJ2-5; 9 bases line up with TRBD1. The receptor was isolated from a woman aged 50 to 65 who had recovered from COVID-19. The specimen was PBMCs or T cells enriched from blood (not recorded which). The CDR3 is CASSLDRGSETQYF. The CDR3 nucleotides are TGTGCCAGCAGTCTTGACAGGGGGTCGGAGACCCAGTACTTC.